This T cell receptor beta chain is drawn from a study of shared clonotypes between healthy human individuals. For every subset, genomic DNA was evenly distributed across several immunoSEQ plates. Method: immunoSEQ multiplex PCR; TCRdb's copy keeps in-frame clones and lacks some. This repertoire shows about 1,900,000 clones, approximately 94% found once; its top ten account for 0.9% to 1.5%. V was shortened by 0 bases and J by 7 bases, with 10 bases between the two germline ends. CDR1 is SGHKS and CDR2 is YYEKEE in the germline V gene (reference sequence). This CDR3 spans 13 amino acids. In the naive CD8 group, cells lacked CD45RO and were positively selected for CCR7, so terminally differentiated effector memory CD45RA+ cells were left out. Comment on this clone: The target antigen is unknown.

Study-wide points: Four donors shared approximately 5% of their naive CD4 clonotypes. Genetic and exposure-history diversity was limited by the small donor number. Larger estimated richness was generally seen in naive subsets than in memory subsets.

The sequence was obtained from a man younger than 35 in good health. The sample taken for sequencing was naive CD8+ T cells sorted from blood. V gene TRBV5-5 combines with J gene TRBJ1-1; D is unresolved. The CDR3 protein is CASSLDGEGEAFF. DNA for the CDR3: TGTGCCAGCAGCTTGGATGGGGAAGGTGAAGCTTTCTTT.